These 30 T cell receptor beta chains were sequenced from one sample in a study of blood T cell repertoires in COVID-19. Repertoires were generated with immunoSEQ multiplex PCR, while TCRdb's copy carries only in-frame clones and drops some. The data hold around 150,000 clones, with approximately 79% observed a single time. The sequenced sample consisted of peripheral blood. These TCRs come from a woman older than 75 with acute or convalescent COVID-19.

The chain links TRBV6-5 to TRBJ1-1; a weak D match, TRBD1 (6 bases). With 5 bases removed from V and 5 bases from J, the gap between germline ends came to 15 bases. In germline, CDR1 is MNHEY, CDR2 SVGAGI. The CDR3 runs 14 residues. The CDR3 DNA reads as TGTGCCAGCAGTACCTCAGGGGAATGGACTGAAGCTTTCTTT. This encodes CASSTSGEWTEAFF.

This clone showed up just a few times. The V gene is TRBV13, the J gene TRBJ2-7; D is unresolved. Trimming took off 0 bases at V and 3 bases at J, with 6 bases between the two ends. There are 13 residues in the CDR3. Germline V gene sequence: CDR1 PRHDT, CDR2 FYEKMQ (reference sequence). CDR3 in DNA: TGTGCCAGCAGCTTAGGAACCTACTACGAGCAGTACTTC. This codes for CASSLGTYYEQYF.

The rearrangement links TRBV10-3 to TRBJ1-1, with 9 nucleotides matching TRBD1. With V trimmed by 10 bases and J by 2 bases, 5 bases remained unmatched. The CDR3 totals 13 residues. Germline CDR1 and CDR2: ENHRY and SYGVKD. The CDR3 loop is CASGQGINTEAFF. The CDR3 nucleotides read TGTGCCAGCGGACAGGGGATTAACACTGAAGCTTTCTTT.

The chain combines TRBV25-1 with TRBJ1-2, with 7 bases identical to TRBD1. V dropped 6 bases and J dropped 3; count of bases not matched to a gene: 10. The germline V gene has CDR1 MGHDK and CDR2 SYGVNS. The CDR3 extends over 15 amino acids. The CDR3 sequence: CASRSHPGQHYGYTF. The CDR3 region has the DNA TGTGCCAGCAGGTCACATCCGGGACAGCACTATGGCTACACCTTC.

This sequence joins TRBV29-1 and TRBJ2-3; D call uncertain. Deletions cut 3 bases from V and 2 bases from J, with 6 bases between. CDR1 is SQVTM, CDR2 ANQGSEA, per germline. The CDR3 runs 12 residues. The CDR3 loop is CSVEVYTDTQYF. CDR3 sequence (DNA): TGCAGCGTTGAGGTCTACACAGATACGCAGTATTTT.

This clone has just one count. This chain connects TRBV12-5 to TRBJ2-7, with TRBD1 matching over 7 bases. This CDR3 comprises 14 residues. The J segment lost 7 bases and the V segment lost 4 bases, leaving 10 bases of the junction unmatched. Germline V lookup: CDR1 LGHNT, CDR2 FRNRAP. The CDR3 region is CASGSTGAVEEQYF. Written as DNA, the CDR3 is TGTGCTAGTGGTTCCACAGGGGCAGTAGAGGAGCAGTACTTC. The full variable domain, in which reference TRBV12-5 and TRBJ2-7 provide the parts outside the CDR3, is DARVTQTPRHKVTEMGQEVTMRCQPILGHNTVFWYRQTMMQGLELLAYFRNRAPLDDSGMPKDRFSAEMPDATLATLKIQPSEPRDSAVYFCASGSTGAVEEQYFGPGTRLTVT.

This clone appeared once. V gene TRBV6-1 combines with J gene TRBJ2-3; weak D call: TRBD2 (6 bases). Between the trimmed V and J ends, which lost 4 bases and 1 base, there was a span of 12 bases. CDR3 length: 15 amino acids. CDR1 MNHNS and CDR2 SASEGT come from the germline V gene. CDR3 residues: CASSGAGSRTDTQYF. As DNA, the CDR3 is TGTGCCAGCAGTGGAGCGGGCAGTCGCACAGATACGCAGTATTTT.

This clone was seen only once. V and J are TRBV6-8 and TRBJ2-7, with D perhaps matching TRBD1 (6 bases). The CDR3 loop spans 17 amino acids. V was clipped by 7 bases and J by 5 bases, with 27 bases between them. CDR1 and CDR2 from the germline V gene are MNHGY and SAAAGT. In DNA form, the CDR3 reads TGTGCCAGCACCCCACCCCCGAGAGACAGGATGAGCCACGAGCAGTACTTC. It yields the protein CASTPPPRDRMSHEQYF.

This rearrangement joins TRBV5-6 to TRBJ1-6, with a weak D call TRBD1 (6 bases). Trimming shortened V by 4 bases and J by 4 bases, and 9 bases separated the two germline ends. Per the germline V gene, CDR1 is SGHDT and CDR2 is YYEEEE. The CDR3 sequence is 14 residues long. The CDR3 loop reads CASSHDRYNSPLHF. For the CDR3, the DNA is TGTGCCAGCAGCCACGACAGGTATAATTCACCCCTCCACTTT.

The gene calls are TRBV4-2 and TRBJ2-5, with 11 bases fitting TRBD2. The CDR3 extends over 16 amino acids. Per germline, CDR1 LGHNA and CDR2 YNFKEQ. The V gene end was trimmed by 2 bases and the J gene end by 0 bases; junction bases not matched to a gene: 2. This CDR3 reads CASSQNSGGDQETQYF. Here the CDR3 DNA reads TGTGCCAGCAGCCAAAATAGCGGGGGGGACCAAGAGACCCAGTACTTC.

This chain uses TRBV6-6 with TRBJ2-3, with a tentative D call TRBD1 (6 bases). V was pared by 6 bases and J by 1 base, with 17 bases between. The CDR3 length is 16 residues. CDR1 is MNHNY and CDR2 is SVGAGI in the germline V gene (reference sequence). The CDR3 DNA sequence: TGTGCCAGCAGCCTGCAGGGGCGAATGGGCACAGATACGCAGTATTTT. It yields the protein CASSLQGRMGTDTQYF.

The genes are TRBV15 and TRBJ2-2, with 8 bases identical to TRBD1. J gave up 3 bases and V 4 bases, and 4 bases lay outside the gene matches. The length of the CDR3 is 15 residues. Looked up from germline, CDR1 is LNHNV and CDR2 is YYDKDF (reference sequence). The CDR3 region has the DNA TGTGCCACCAGCACTCGGACAGGGTACACCGGGGAGCTGTTTTTT. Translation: CATSTRTGYTGELFF.

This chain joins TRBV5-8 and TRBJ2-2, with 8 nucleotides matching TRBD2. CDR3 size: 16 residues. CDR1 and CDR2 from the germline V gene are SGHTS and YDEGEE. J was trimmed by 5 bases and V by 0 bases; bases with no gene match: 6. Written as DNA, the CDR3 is TGTGCCAGCAGCTTGGTCCCGGGAGGGAGGACCGGGGAGCTGTTTTTT. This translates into CASSLVPGGRTGELFF.

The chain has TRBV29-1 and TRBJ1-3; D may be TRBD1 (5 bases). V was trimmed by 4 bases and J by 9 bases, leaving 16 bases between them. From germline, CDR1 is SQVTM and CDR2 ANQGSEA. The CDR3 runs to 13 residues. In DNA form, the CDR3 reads TGCAGCGTTGTATTAGGGGTGTCGGCCACCATATATTTT. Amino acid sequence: CSVVLGVSATIYF.

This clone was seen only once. CDR3 coding DNA: TGTGCCAGCAGCTTAAAGCGATTGCCGAACACTGAAGCTTTCTTT. This translates into CASSLKRLPNTEAFF. The chain carries TRBV11-2 and TRBJ1-1, with unresolved D. The CDR3 has 15 amino acids. V gave up 2 bases and J gave up 1 base, with 11 bases separating them. CDR1 and CDR2 (germline): SGHAT, FQNNGV.

The CDR3 sequence: CASSPGGGYEKLFF. Written as DNA, the CDR3 is TGTGCCAGCAGCCCAGGAGGGGGCTATGAAAAACTGTTTTTT. This sequence joins TRBV14 and TRBJ1-4; 7 bases are a match to TRBD1. Germline lookup yields CDR1 SGHDN and CDR2 FVKESK. J gave up 6 bases and V 4 bases, and 5 bases lay outside the gene matches. This CDR3 comprises 14 residues.

CDR3 DNA sequence: TGTGCCAGCAGATCAGGGTCACGTTTCCAAGAGACCCAGTACTTC. Amino acids: CASRSGSRFQETQYF. The chain couples TRBV27 to TRBJ2-5; tentative D call: TRBD1 (5 bases). Germline CDR1 is MNHEY and CDR2 is SMNVEV (reference sequence). The V gene lost 6 bases and the J gene lost 1 base, with 15 bases spanning the gap. This CDR3 contains 15 residues.

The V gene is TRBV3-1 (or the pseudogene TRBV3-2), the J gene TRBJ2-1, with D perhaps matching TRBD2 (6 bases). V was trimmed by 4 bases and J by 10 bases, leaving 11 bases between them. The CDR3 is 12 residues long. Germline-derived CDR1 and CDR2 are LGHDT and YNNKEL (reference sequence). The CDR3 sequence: CASSLLLAEQFF. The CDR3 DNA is TGTGCCAGCAGCCTTCTCCTAGCGGAGCAGTTCTTC.

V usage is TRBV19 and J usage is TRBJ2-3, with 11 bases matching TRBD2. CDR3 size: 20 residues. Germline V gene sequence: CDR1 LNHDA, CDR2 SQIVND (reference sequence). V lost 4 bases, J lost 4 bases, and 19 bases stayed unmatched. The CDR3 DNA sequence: TGTGCCAGTAGTACTTTTCTGACTAGCGGGATAAATCCATCGGCAGATACGCAGTATTTT. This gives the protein CASSTFLTSGINPSADTQYF.

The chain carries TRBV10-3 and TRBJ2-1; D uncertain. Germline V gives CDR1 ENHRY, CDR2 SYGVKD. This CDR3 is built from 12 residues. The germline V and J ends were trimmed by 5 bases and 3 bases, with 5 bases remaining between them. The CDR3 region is CAISQNYNEQFF. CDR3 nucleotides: TGTGCCATCAGTCAGAACTACAATGAGCAGTTCTTC.

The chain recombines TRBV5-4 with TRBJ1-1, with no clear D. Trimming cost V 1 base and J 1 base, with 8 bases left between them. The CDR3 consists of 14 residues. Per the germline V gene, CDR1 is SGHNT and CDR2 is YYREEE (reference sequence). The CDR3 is CASSLFVGNTEAFF. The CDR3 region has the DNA TGTGCCAGCAGCTTGTTCGTCGGGAACACTGAAGCTTTCTTT.

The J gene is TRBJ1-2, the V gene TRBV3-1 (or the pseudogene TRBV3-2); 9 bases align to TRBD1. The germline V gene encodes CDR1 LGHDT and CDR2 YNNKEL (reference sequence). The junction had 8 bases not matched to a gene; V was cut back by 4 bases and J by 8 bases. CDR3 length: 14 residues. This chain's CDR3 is CASSRPGTGKGYTF. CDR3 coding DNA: TGTGCCAGCAGCCGACCAGGGACAGGGAAGGGCTACACCTTC.

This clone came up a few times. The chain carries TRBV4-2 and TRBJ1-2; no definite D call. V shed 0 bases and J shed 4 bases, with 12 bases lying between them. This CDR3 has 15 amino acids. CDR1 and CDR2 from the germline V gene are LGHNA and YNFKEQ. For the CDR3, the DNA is TGTGCCAGCAGCCAAGAGGCGGCTGACGCCTATGGCTACACCTTC. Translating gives CASSQEAADAYGYTF.

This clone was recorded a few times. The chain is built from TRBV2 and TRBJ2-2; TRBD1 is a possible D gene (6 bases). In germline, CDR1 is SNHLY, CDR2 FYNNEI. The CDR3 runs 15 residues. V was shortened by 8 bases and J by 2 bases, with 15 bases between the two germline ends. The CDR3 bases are TGTGCCAGCCTTTACAGGGCCACTAACACCGGGGAGCTGTTTTTT. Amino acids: CASLYRATNTGELFF.

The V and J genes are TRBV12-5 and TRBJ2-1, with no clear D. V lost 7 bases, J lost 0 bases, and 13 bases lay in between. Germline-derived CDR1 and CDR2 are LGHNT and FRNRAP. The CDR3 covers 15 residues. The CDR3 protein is CASARGDNSYNEQFF. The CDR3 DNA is TGTGCTAGTGCCCGAGGAGATAACTCCTACAATGAGCAGTTCTTC.

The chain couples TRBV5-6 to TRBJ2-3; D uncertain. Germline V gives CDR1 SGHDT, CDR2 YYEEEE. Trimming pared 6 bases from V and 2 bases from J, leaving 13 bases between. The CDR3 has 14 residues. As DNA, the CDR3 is TGTGCCAGCACCGATTTCCAGGTCACAGATACGCAGTATTTT. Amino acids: CASTDFQVTDTQYF.

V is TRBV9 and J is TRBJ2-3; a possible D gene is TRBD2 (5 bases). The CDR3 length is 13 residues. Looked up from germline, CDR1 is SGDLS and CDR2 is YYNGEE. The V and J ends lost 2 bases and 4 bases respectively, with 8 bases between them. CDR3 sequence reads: CASSVPEADTQYF. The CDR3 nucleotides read TGTGCCAGCAGCGTTCCGGAGGCAGATACGCAGTATTTT.

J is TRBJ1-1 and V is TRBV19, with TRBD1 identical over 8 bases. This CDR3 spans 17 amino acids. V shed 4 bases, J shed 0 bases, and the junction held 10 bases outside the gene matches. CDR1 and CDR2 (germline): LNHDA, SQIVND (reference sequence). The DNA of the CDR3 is TGTGCCAGTAGTAACGTCTTTGGACAGGGTATGAACACTGAAGCTTTCTTT. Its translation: CASSNVFGQGMNTEAFF.

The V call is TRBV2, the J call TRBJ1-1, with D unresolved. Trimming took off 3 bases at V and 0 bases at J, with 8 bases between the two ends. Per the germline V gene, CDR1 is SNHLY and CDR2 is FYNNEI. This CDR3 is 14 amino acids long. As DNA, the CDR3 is TGTGCCAGCAGTGACCCAGGAATGAACACTGAAGCTTTCTTT. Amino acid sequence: CASSDPGMNTEAFF.

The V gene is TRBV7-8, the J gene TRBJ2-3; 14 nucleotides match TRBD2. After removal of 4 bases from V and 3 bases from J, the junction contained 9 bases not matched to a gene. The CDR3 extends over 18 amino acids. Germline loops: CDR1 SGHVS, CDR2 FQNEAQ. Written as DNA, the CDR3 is TGTGCCAGCAGCTCCTGGACTAGCGGGGGGTTGCTGACAGATACGCAGTATTTT. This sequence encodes CASSSWTSGGLLTDTQYF.